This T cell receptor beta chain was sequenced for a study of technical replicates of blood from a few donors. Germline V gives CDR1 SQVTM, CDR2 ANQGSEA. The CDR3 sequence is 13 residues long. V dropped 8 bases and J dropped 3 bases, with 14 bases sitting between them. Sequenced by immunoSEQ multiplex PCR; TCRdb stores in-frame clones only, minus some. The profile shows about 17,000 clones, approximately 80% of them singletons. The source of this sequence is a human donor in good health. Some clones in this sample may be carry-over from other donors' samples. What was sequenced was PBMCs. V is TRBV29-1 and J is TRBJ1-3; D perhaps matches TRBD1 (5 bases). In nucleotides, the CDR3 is TGCAGCCCCCACAGGATTAATGGAAACACCATATATTTT. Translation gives CSPHRINGNTIYF. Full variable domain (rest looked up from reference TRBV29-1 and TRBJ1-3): SAVISQKPSRDICQRGTSLTIQCQVDSQVTMMFWYRQQPGQSLTLIATANQGSEATYESGFVIDKFPISRPNLTFSTLTVSNMSPEDSSIYLCSPHRINGNTIYFGEGSWLTVV.